The clone carrying this T cell receptor beta chain was seen a single time. The method was immunoSEQ multiplex PCR; TCRdb's version includes in-frame clones alone and lacks a portion of them. The table has 100,000 to 150,000 clones, roughly 90% seen once; the top ten hold 4.6%. Trimming took 0 bases from V and 4 from J; bases not matched to a gene: 3. In germline, CDR1 is SGHNT, CDR2 YYREEE (reference sequence). This CDR3 is built from 14 residues. The sample originates from a study of blood T cell repertoires in COVID-19. Study at large: COVID-19 samples from acute and convalescent phases originated in the United States, Italy and Spain.

Seattle patient enrollment occurred during active infection, with longitudinal follow-up thereafter. The chain uses TRBV5-4 and TRBJ2-5; 7 positions agree with TRBD2. Sequencing used peripheral blood. The TCR sequence derives from a man between 60 and 70 years old with COVID-19, enrolled during active disease. The CDR3, as DNA: TGTGCCAGCAGCTTGGAGGTAGCGGGAGAGACCCAGTACTTC. Protein sequence: CASSLEVAGETQYF.